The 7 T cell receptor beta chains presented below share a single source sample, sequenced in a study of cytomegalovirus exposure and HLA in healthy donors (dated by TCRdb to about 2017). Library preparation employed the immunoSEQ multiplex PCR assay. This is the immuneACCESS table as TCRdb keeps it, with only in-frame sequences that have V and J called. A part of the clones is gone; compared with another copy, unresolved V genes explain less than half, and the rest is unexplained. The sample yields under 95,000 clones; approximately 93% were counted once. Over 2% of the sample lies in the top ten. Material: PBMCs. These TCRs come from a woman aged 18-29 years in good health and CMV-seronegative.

For the CDR3, the DNA is TGTGCCAGCAGTTACTCCCCCTGGGGCAGGGAAGGTGGCTACACCTTC. It yields the protein CASSYSPWGREGGYTF. The chain recombines TRBV6-5 with TRBJ1-2; tentative D call: TRBD1 (5 bases). CDR3 size: 16 residues. The germline CDR1 and CDR2 sequences are MNHEY and SVGAGI. V lost 0 bases, J lost 7 bases, and 18 bases lay in between.

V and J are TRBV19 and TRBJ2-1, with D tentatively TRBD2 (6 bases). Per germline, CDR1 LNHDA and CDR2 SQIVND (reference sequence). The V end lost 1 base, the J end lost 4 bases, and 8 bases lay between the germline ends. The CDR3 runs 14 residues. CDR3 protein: CASSIGREYNEQFF. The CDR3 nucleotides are TGTGCCAGTAGTATAGGGCGGGAATACAATGAGCAGTTCTTC.

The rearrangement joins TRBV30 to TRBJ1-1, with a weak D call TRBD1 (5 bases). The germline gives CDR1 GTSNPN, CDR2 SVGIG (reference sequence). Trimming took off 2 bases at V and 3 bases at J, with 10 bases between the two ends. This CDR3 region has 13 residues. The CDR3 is CAWSRGEDTEAFF. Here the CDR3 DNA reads TGTGCCTGGAGTCGAGGGGAGGACACTGAAGCTTTCTTT.

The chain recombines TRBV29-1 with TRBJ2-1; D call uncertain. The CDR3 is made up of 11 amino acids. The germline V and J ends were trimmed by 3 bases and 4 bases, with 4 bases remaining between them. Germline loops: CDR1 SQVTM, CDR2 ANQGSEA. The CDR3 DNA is TGCAGCGTTGATCTGTACAATGAGCAGTTCTTC. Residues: CSVDLYNEQFF.

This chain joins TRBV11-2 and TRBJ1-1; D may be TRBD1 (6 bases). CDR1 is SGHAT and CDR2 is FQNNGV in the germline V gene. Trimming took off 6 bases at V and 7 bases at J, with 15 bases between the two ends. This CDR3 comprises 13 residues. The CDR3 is CASRGGGYLEAFF. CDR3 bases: TGTGCCAGCAGGGGCGGGGGCTATCTTGAAGCTTTCTTT.

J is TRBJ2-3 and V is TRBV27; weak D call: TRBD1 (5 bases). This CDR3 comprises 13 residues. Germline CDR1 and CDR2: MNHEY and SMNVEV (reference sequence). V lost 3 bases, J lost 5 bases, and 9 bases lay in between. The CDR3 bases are TGTGCCAGCAGTTTCCAGGGCGAAGATACGCAGTATTTT. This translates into CASSFQGEDTQYF.

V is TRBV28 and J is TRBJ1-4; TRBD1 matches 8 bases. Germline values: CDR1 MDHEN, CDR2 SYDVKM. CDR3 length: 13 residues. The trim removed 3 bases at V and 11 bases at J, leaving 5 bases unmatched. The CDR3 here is CASSFGQGGKLFF. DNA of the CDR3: TGTGCCAGCAGTTTTGGACAGGGTGGGAAACTGTTTTTT.